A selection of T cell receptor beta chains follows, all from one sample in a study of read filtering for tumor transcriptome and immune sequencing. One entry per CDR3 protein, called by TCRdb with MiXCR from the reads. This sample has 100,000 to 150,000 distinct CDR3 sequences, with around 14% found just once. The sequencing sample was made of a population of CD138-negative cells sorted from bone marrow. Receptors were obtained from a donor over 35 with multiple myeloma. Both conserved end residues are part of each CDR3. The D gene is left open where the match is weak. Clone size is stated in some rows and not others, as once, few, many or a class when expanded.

TGCAGTGCTAGTCGGGCACGCAATGAGCAGTTCTTC	CSASRARNEQFF	few	TRBV20-1	TRBJ2-1	-
TGTGCCAGCACCCCAGCCCCCTCGGCGGGGGAGCAGTACTTC	CASTPAPSAGEQYF	many	TRBV9	TRBJ2-7	-
TGTGCCACCAGTGATTTGGCGTCTAGCGGTTACAATGAGCAGTTCTTC	CATSDLASSGYNEQFF	many	TRBV24-1	TRBJ2-1	TRBD2
TGTGCCTGGAGGCCGGGTCCCTCCTACGAGCAGTACTTC	CAWRPGPSYEQYF	many	TRBV30	TRBJ2-7	-
TGTGCCAGCAGTTCGATGGGACAGGGGAAATCCTACGAGCAGTACTTC	CASSSMGQGKSYEQYF	many	TRBV28	TRBJ2-7	TRBD1
TGTGCCACCAGTGAGGGGACAGAGCTCTACAATGAGCAGTTCTTC	CATSEGTELYNEQFF	many	TRBV24-1	TRBJ2-1	TRBD1
TGCAGTGCTACGAAGAGAGCCACGAATGAGCAGTTCTTC	CSATKRATNEQFF	few	TRBV20-1	TRBJ2-1	-
TGTGCCAGTAGTATCGGGACAGCTTACTCTGGGGCCAACGTCCTGACTTTC	CASSIGTAYSGANVLTF	many	TRBV19	TRBJ2-6	TRBD1
TGTGCCAGCAGCCAACACCCCGAGACTAGCGGGTACAATGAGCAGTTCTTC	CASSQHPETSGYNEQFF	many	TRBV6-1	TRBJ2-1	TRBD2
TGTGCCAGCAGCTCGTGGACAGGGTGGTCTGGGGCCAACGTCCTGACTTTC	CASSSWTGWSGANVLTF	many	TRBV7-9	TRBJ2-6	TRBD1
TGCAGCGTTGAATTGTGGGAGGGGACAGATACGCAGTATTTT	CSVELWEGTDTQYF	many	TRBV29-1	TRBJ2-3	TRBD2
TGTGCCAGCAGCTCCGACAGGGCCCAGCCCCAGCATTTT	CASSSDRAQPQHF	many	TRBV7-8	TRBJ1-5	TRBD1
TGTGCCAGCAGTTACTCTGCAGGGGGCAAACAGCCCCAGCATTTT	CASSYSAGGKQPQHF	many	TRBV6-5	TRBJ1-5	TRBD1
TGTGCCAGCAGCTTAGCTGGCGGGAGGGCTTACGAGCAGTACTTC	CASSLAGGRAYEQYF	many	TRBV7-6	TRBJ2-7	TRBD2
TGTGCTAGTGGTTTGGTAGCCGGACAGTTCACAGATACGCAGTATTTT	CASGLVAGQFTDTQYF	many	TRBV12-5	TRBJ2-3	-
TGTGCCAGCTCACCGGCGGGAGGGCTTAGGGATGAGCAGTTCTTC	CASSPAGGLRDEQFF	few	TRBV18	TRBJ2-1	TRBD2
TGTGCCAGCAGCTCCCTGACAGGGGCCCACTACGAGCAGTACTTC	CASSSLTGAHYEQYF	many	TRBV11-2	TRBJ2-7	TRBD1
TGTGCCAGCAGCCCAGACAGGGGGTCCGGCTACACCTTC	CASSPDRGSGYTF	many	TRBV7-7	TRBJ1-2	TRBD1
TGCAGTGCTAGGCGGGATAGGGCGGGAGCGTTCCACGAGCAGTACTTC	CSARRDRAGAFHEQYF	many	TRBV20-1	TRBJ2-7	TRBD2
TGTGCCAGCAGTGCCTCCCCTATGTTTGGGGCCAACGTCCTGACTTTC	CASSASPMFGANVLTF	-	TRBV6-2/TRBV6-3	TRBJ2-6	-
TGCAGTGCCGGGACAGGGGCGAACCAAGAGACCCAGTACTTC	CSAGTGANQETQYF	few	TRBV20-1	TRBJ2-5	TRBD1
TGCAGTGCTCCTCGCGGAGTTAGCTCCTACAATGAGCAGTTCTTC	CSAPRGVSSYNEQFF	many	TRBV20-1	TRBJ2-1	-
TGTGCCATCAGTGAGTCGGGCCCCCCCTCGACCCAGTACTTC	CAISESGPPSTQYF	many	TRBV10-3	TRBJ2-5	-
TGCGCCAGCGGCCAGGGAGGGGGTCCGGGAGAGACCCAGTACTTC	CASGQGGGPGETQYF	few	TRBV4-3	TRBJ2-5	-
TGTGCCAGCAGGACCGGGACTAGCGGGAATTCAGATACGCAGTATTTT	CASRTGTSGNSDTQYF	-	TRBV12-3/TRBV12-4	TRBJ2-3	TRBD2
TGCAGCGTTGAGGGCAGGGAGGAGACCCAGTACTTC	CSVEGREETQYF	few	TRBV29-1	TRBJ2-5	-
TGTGCCACCAGTGATTTGAGCGGTCAGCCCCAGCATTTT	CATSDLSGQPQHF	many	TRBV24-1	TRBJ1-5	-
TGTGCCACCAGTGACCCCGGGCTAGCGGGAGGAGCTACCGGGGAGCTGTTTTTT	CATSDPGLAGGATGELFF	many	TRBV24-1	TRBJ2-2	TRBD2
TGTGCCAGCAGTTCCGGGACAGGGGAGGAGACCCAGTACTTC	CASSSGTGEETQYF	many	TRBV6-2/TRBV6-3	TRBJ2-5	TRBD1
TGCGCCGGCAGCACCGACGGTCAGCACACCGGGGAGCTGTTTTTT	CAGSTDGQHTGELFF	-	TRBV5-1	TRBJ2-2	-
TGTGCCAGCAGTTACTCTCCGACACTTACCACCGGGGAGCTGTTTTTT	CASSYSPTLTTGELFF	many	TRBV6-2/TRBV6-3	TRBJ2-2	-
TGTGCCAGCAGTTTAGGCCAGTGGGGAAACACCATATATTTT	CASSLGQWGNTIYF	many	TRBV12-3/TRBV12-4	TRBJ1-3	-
TGCGCCAGCAGCCAAGCTGGGGTTTTAGGGGAGCAGTACTTC	CASSQAGVLGEQYF	many	TRBV4-1	TRBJ2-7	-
TGCGCCAGCAGCACAGACAGGGCCCGGGGCACTGAAGCTTTCTTT	CASSTDRARGTEAFF	many	TRBV5-1	TRBJ1-1	TRBD1
TGTGCCAGCAGTGCCCTCAGCTACAATGAGCAGTTCTTC	CASSALSYNEQFF	many	TRBV9	TRBJ2-1	-
TGTGCCAGCAGCTTAGGCCCCTCGACTAGGGAGACCCAGTACTTC	CASSLGPSTRETQYF	-	TRBV13	TRBJ2-5	-
TGTGCCAGCAGTGAGAGGGGGAGCACAGATACGCAGTATTTT	CASSERGSTDTQYF	many	TRBV2	TRBJ2-3	-
TGTGCCAGTAGTGGGTACTACAATGAGCAGTTCTTC	CASSGYYNEQFF	many	TRBV19	TRBJ2-1	-
TGTGCCTGGAGTGCTTCAACGTCCGGGGAGCTGTTCTTT	CAWSASTSGELFF	few	TRBV30	TRBJ2-2	-
TGTGCCAGCAGCCCCGGGGTAGCGGGAGACAATGAGCAGTTCTTC	CASSPGVAGDNEQFF	many	TRBV7-8	TRBJ2-1	TRBD2
TGTGCCAGCAGTGATAGGCGGGAGGTCACAGATACGCAGTATTTT	CASSDRREVTDTQYF	many	TRBV2	TRBJ2-3	TRBD2
TGTGCCAGTAGTCCACGGGACAGGGTGACCCGCCTCCTTAACTATGGCTACACCTTC	CASSPRDRVTRLLNYGYTF	many	TRBV19	TRBJ1-2	TRBD1
TGTGCCAGCAGCCCACCCGGGACTGTTACCTACAATGAGCAGTTCTTC	CASSPPGTVTYNEQFF	-	TRBV7-9	TRBJ2-1	-
TGTGCCAGCAGTACCCCTAACAGGACTAGCGGGAACTACGAGCAGTACTTC	CASSTPNRTSGNYEQYF	many	TRBV6-5	TRBJ2-7	TRBD2
TGCAGTGCTAGAGATGAAGGCAATCAGCCCCAGCATTTT	CSARDEGNQPQHF	many	TRBV20-1	TRBJ1-5	-
TGCGCCAGCAGCTTTGCAGGGGCCCCGAGCGAGACCCAGTACTTC	CASSFAGAPSETQYF	many	TRBV5-1	TRBJ2-5	-
TGTGCCAGCAGCCGGGGACAGCTTAACACTGAAGCTTTCTTT	CASSRGQLNTEAFF	few	TRBV5-8	TRBJ1-1	TRBD1
TGCGCCAGCAGCCCTGGACAGGGGATGCTCTACGAGCAGTACTTC	CASSPGQGMLYEQYF	many	TRBV5-1	TRBJ2-7	TRBD1
TGCGCCAGCAGCGTCACGGGCCGAGGGAACACTGAAGCTTTCTTT	CASSVTGRGNTEAFF	many	TRBV5-1	TRBJ1-1	-
TGTGCCAGCAGCTATGACGGTGTAAGCTCTGGAAACACCATATATTTT	CASSYDGVSSGNTIYF	many	TRBV12-3/TRBV12-4	TRBJ1-3	-
TGTGCCAGCAGTTACTGGACAGGAAGCACTGAAGCTTTCTTT	CASSYWTGSTEAFF	many	TRBV6-5	TRBJ1-1	TRBD1
TGTGCCAGCTCACAGGGACAGGGGTGGTCCTACGAGCAGTACTTC	CASSQGQGWSYEQYF	-	TRBV18	TRBJ2-7	TRBD1
TGTGCCAGCACTTCAGGGCCCGGAGAGACCCAGTACTTC	CASTSGPGETQYF	-	TRBV27	TRBJ2-5	-
TGTGCCAGCAAGTTGACCACCAAGAACGCTTTCTTT	CASKLTTKNAFF	many	TRBV7-9	TRBJ1-1	-
TGCAGCGTTACAGGGGACCCAAGGCGCAATGAGCAGCTCTTC	CSVTGDPRRNEQLF	-	TRBV29-1	TRBJ2-1	TRBD1
TGTGCCAGCAGAAGCGGGCTTCCCGGGGACAATGAGCAGTTCTTC	CASRSGLPGDNEQFF	few	TRBV3-1	TRBJ2-1	-